This T cell receptor (beta chain) was sequenced in a study of technical replicates of blood from four donors. The length of the CDR3 is 15 residues. V lost 0 bases to trimming and J lost 5 bases, with 10 bases between them. The germline V gene encodes CDR1 KGHSH and CDR2 LQKENI. The assay was immunoSEQ multiplex PCR, and TCRdb's table has in-frame clones only and misses some. The repertoire holds more than 65,000 clones, more than 85% seen once, with less than 0.5% in the top ten. The sample taken for sequencing was T cells isolated from PBMCs. This sequence joins TRBV18 and TRBJ1-4; D gene ambiguous. This TCR was recovered from a human donor in good health. In DNA, the CDR3 is TGTGCCAGCTCACCACCTATGAGGTTGAATGAAAAACTGTTTTTT. The encoded protein is CASSPPMRLNEKLFF.